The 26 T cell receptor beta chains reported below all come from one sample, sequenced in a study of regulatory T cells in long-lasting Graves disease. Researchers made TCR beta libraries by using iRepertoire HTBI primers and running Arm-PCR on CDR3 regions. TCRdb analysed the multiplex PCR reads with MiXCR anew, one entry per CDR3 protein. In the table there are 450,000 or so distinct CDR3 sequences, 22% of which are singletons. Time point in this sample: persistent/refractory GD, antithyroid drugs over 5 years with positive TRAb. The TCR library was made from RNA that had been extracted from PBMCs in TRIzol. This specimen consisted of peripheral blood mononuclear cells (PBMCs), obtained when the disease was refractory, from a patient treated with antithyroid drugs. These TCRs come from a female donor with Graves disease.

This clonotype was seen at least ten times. The CDR3 nucleotides read TGTGCCAGCAGCGGATCCGGGGTTTTCTCCTACGAGCAGTACTTC. Amino acid sequence: CASSGSGVFSYEQYF. V and J are TRBV28 and TRBJ2-7, with D possibly being TRBD2 (5 bases). The V end lost 6 bases, the J end lost 0 bases, and 15 bases lay between the germline ends. CDR3 length: 15 residues. Germline V gene lookup returns CDR1 MDHEN and CDR2 SYDVKM.

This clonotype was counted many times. CDR3 sequence reads: CASSLSDLHGYTF. The CDR3, as DNA: TGTGCCAGCAGTTTATCGGACCTCCATGGCTACACCTTC. This chain links TRBV12-3 or TRBV12-4 with TRBJ1-2; D is unclear. Trimming took 2 bases from V and 6 from J, leaving 10 bases between them. This CDR3 spans 13 amino acids.

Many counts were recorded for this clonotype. The CDR3 bases are TGTGCCAGTAGCATGGGCAGGGGTAGCGGACACCAAGAGACCCAGTACTTC. It yields the protein CASSMGRGSGHQETQYF. The chain is built from TRBV19 and TRBJ2-5, with D perhaps matching TRBD1 or TRBD2 (6 bases each). Per the germline V gene, CDR1 is LNHDA and CDR2 is SQIVND (reference sequence). The V gene lost 6 bases and the J gene lost 0 bases, with 20 bases spanning the gap. The CDR3 extends over 17 amino acids.

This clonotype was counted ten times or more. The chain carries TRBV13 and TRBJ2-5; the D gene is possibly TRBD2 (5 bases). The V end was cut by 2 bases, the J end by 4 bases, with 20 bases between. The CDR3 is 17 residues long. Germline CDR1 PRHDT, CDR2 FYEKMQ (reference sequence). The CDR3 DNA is TGTGCCAGCAGCTTATCGAATCGGGGTCTCGCCAGAGAGACCCAGTACTTC. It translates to CASSLSNRGLARETQYF.

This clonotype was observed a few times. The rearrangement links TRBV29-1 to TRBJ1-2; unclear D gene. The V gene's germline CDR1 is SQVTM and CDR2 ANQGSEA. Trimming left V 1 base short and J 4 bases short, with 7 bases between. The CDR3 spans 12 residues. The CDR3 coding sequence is TGCAGCGTTGAAGGGGGATCCTATGGCTACACCTTC. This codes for CSVEGGSYGYTF.

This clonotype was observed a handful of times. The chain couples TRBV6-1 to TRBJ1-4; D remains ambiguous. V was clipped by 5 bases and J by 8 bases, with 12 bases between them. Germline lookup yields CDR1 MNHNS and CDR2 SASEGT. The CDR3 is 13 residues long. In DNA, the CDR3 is TGTGCCAGCAGTCCCAACCAACAGGAAAAACTGTTTTTT. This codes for CASSPNQQEKLFF.

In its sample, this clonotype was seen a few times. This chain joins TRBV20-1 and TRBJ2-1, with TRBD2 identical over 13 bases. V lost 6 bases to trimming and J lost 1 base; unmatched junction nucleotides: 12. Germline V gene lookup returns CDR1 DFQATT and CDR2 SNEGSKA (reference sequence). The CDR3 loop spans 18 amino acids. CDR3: CSATTSGGPIPSYNEQFF. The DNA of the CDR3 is TGCAGTGCCACGACTAGCGGGGGGCCGATCCCATCCTACAATGAGCAGTTCTTC.

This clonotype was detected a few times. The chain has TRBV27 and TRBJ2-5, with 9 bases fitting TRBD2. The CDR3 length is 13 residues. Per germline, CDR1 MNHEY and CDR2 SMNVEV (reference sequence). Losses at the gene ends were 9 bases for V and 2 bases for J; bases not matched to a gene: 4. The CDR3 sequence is CASKRGVQETQYF. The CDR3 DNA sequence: TGTGCCAGTAAGCGGGGGGTGCAAGAGACCCAGTACTTC.

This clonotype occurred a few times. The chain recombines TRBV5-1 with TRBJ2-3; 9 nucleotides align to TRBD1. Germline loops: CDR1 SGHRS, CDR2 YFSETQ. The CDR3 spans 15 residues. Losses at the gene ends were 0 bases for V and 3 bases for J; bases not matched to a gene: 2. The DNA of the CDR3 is TGCGCCAGCAGCTTGGTGGGACAGGGAACAGATACGCAGTATTTT. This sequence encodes CASSLVGQGTDTQYF. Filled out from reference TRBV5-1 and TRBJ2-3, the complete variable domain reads KAGVTQTPRYLIKTRGQQVTLSCSPISGHRSVSWYQQTPGQGLQFLFEYFSETQRNKGNFPGRFSGRQFSNSRSEMNVSTLELGDSALYLCASSLVGQGTDTQYFGPGTRLTVL.

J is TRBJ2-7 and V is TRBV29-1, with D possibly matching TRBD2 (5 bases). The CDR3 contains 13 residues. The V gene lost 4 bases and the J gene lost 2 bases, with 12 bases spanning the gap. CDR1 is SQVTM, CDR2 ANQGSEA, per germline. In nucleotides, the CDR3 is TGCAGCGTTGGCGGTCTAGCACCCTACGAGCAGTACTTC. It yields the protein CSVGGLAPYEQYF.

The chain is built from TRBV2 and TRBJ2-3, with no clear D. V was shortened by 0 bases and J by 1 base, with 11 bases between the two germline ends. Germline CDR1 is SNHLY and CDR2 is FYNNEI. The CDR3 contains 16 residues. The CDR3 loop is CASSEARAFGTDTQYF. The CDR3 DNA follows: TGTGCCAGCAGTGAAGCTAGGGCGTTTGGCACAGATACGCAGTATTTT. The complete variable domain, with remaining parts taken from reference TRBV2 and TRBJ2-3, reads EPEVTQTPSHQVTQMGQEVILRCVPISNHLYFYWYRQILGQKVEFLVSFYNNEISEKSEIFDDQFSVERPDGSNFTLKIRSTKLEDSAMYFCASSEARAFGTDTQYFGPGTRLTVL.

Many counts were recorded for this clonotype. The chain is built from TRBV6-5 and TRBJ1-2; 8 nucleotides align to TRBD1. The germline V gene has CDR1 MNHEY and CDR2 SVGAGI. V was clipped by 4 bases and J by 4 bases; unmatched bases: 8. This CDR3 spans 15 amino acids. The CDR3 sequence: CASSFRGPPPYGYTF. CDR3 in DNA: TGTGCCAGCAGTTTCAGGGGGCCCCCCCCCTATGGCTACACCTTC.

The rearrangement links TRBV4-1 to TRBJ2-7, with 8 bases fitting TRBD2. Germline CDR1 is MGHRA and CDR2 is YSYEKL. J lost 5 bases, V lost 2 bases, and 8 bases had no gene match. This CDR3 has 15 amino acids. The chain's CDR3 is CASSQWTGLVNEQYF. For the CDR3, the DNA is TGCGCCAGCAGCCAATGGACGGGACTAGTAAACGAGCAGTACTTC.

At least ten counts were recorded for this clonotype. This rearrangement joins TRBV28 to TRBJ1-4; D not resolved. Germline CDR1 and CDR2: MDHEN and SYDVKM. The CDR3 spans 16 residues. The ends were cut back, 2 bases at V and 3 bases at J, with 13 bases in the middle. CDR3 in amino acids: CASSLSVGGANEKLFF. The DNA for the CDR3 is TGTGCCAGCAGTTTAAGCGTGGGCGGGGCTAATGAAAAACTGTTTTTT.

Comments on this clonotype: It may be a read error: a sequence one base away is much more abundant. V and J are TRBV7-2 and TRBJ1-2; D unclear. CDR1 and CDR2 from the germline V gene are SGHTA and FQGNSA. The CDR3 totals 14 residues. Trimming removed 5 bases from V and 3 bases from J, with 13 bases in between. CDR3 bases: TGTGCCAGCAGCCGCCCGGTGGTCGACTATGGCTACACCTTC. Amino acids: CASSRPVVDYGYTF.

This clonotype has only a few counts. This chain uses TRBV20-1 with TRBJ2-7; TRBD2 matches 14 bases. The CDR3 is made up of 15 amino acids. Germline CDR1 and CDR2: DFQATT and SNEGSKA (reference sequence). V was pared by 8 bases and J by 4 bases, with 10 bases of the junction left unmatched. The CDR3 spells CSIGTSGRIGYEQYF. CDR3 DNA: TGCAGTATCGGGACTAGCGGGAGAATCGGTTACGAGCAGTACTTC.

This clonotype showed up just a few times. The CDR3 reads CAWHPGDEQYF. Here the CDR3 DNA reads TGTGCCTGGCACCCTGGGGACGAGCAGTACTTC. The chain combines TRBV30 with TRBJ2-7; D uncertain. This CDR3 comprises 11 residues. Germline V lookup: CDR1 GTSNPN, CDR2 SVGIG (reference sequence). Between the trimmed V and J ends, which lost 5 bases and 5 bases, there was a span of 10 bases.

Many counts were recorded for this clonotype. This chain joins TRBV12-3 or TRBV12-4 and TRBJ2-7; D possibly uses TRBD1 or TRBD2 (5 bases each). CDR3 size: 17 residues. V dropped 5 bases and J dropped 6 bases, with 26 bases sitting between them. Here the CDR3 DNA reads TGTGCCAGCAGTCCGACCGCCTACAGCGAGGAGAGGGGCGAGCAGTACTTC. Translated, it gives CASSPTAYSEERGEQYF.

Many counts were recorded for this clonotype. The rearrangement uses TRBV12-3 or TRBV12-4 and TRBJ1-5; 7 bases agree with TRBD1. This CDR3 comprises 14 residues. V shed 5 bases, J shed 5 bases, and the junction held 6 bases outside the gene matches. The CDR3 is CASSSRQGHQPQHF. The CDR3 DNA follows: TGTGCCAGCAGTAGTCGACAGGGACATCAGCCCCAGCATTTT.

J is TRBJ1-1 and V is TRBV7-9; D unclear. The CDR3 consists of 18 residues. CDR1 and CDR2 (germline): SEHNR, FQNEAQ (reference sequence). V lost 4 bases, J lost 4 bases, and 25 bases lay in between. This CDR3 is CASSSDDWGSEWSTEAFF. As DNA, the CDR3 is TGTGCCAGCAGCTCCGACGATTGGGGAAGTGAATGGAGCACTGAAGCTTTCTTT.

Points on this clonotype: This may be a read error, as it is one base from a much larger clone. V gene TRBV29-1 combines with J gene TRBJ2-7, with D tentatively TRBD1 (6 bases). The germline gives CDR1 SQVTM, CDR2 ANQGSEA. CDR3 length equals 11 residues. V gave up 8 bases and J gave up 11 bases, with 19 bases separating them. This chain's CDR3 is CSIRPTGIEYF. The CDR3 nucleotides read TGCAGCATCCGACCCACAGGGATCGAGTACTTC.

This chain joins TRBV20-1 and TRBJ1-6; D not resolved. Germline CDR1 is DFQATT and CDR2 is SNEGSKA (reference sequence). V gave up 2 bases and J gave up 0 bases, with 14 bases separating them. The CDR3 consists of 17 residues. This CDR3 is CSARSREGISYNSPLHF. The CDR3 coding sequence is TGCAGTGCTAGATCGAGGGAGGGAATCTCCTATAATTCACCCCTCCACTTT.

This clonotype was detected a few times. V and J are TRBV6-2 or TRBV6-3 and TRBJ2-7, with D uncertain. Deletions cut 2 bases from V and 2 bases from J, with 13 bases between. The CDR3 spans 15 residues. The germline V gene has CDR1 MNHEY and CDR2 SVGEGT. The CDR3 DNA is TGTGCCAGCAGTTACAAGGCCTCCTTGACCTACGAGCAGTACTTC. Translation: CASSYKASLTYEQYF.

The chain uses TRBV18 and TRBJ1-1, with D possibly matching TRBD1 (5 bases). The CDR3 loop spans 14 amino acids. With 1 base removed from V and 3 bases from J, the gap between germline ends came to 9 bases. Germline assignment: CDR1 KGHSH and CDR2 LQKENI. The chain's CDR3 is CASSPLQGDTEAFF. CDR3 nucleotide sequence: TGTGCCAGCTCACCACTCCAGGGTGACACTGAAGCTTTCTTT.

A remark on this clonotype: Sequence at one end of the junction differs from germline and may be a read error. The DNA for the CDR3 is TGCTCCAGCAGTGCGACCACCCCTCTTGAGACCCAGTACTTC. It is translated as CSSSATTPLETQYF. The chain joins TRBV10-2 to TRBJ2-5, with D hard to call. This CDR3 has 14 amino acids. Germline CDR1 is WSHSY and CDR2 is SAAADI.

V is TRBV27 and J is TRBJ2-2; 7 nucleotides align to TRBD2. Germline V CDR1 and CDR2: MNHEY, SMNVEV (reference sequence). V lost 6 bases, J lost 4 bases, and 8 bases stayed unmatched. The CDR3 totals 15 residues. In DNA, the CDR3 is TGTGCCAGCAGCCACTCTAGCGGAGGCACCGGGGAGCTGTTTTTT. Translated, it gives CASSHSSGGTGELFF.